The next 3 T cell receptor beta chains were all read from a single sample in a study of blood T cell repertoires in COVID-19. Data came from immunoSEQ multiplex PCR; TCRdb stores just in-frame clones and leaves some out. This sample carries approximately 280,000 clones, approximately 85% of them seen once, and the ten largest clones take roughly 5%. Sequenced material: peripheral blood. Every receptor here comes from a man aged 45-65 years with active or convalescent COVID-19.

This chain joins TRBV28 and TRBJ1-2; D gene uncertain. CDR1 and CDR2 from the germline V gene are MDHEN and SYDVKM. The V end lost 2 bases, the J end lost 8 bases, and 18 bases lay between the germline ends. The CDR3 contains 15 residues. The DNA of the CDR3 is TGTGCCAGCAGTTTAGTGGCAGGTGTCGTAGGAGGCTACACCTTC. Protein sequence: CASSLVAGVVGGYTF.

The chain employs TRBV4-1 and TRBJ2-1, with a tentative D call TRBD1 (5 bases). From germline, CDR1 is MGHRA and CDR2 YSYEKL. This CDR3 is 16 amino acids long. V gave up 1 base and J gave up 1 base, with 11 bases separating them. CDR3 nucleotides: TGCGCCAGCAGCCAAGTATTAGACAGATCCTACAATGAGCAGTTCTTC. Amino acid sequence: CASSQVLDRSYNEQFF.

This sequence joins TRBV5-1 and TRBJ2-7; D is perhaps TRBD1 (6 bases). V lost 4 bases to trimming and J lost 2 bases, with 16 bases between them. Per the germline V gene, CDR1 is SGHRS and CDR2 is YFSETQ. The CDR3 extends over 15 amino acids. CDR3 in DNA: TGCGCCAGCAGCGAAAGCAGGGGATCCCCCTACGAGCAGTACTTC. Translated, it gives CASSESRGSPYEQYF.